This passage covers 9 T cell receptor beta chains from one sample sequenced in a study of lung T cells in sarcoidosis with Löfgren's syndrome. TCRdb reprocessed the reads via MiXCR and lists one record per CDR3 protein. The sample includes some 19,000 distinct CDR3 sequences, around 23% of them seen just once. Sequencing input: CD4+ T cells from bronchoalveolar lavage. These receptors were collected from a human donor with sarcoidosis (Löfgren's syndrome or another form), or a control subject (not recorded which).

The V call is TRBV7-6, the J call TRBJ1-1; a weak D match, TRBD1 (5 bases). The CDR3 has 16 amino acids. Trimming removed 5 bases at V and 2 bases at J, with 18 bases between. CDR1 and CDR2 (germline): SGHVS, FNYEAQ. The CDR3 sequence is CASSGLRGEDNTEAFF. The CDR3 DNA sequence: TGTGCCAGCAGCGGGCTCCGAGGGGAAGACAACACTGAAGCTTTCTTT. Based on the CDR3 plus reference TRBV7-6 and TRBJ1-1, the full variable domain is GAGVSQSPRYKVTKRGQDVALRCDPISGHVSLYWYRQALGQGPEFLTYFNYEAQQDKSGLPNDRFSAERPEGSISTLTIQRTEQRDSAMYRCASSGLRGEDNTEAFFGQGTRLTVV.

This clonotype was seen ten or more times. The rearrangement joins TRBV18 to TRBJ1-5; D perhaps matches TRBD1 (5 bases). CDR1 and CDR2 (germline): KGHSH, LQKENI. The CDR3 is 13 amino acids. Deletions cut 3 bases from V and 3 bases from J, with 6 bases between. The CDR3 DNA is TGTGCCAGCTCACCCGGGGCCAATCAGCCCCAGCATTTT. Amino acids: CASSPGANQPQHF.

This clonotype was detected many times. J is TRBJ1-2 and V is TRBV6-1; D not certain. The V gene's germline CDR1 is MNHNS and CDR2 SASEGT. V lost 4 bases and J lost 4, with 13 bases in between. CDR3 length: 14 residues. CDR3 region: CASSGAGAFYGYTF. The CDR3 nucleotides read TGTGCCAGCAGTGGCGCGGGAGCGTTCTATGGCTACACCTTC.

This clonotype has at least ten counts. The chain has TRBV18 and TRBJ2-3, with D perhaps TRBD1 or TRBD2 (5 bases each). Germline loops: CDR1 KGHSH, CDR2 LQKENI. This CDR3 region has 14 residues. V lost 4 bases to trimming and J lost 2 bases, with 10 bases between them. The CDR3 region has the DNA TGTGCCAGCTCACTCCGGGACGCCACAGATACGCAGTATTTT. The encoded protein is CASSLRDATDTQYF.

This clonotype showed up many times. The chain uses TRBV11-2 and TRBJ1-1; possibly TRBD1 for D (5 bases). CDR1 is SGHAT and CDR2 is FQNNGV in the germline V gene. V dropped 1 base and J dropped 14 bases, with 17 bases sitting between them. This CDR3 contains 13 residues. This chain's CDR3 is CASSLVRGSGGFF. The DNA for the CDR3 is TGTGCCAGCAGCTTAGTTAGGGGCAGCGGAGGGTTCTTT.

This clonotype was observed at least ten times. The gene calls are TRBV5-1 and TRBJ2-3, with 7 bases matching TRBD2. CDR1 is SGHRS and CDR2 is YFSETQ in the germline V gene. The V and J ends lost 4 bases and 3 bases, in that order; junction bases with no gene match: 8. The CDR3 totals 15 residues. CDR3 sequence (DNA): TGCGCCAGCAGCCTGAACGCGGGAGTAACAGATACGCAGTATTTT. Translating gives CASSLNAGVTDTQYF.

For this clonotype: An end of the junction does not agree with germline; a read error may underlie this. The CDR3 DNA is TGTGCCATCAGTGATTGGGAACAGGAGGACACTGAAGCTTCCTTT. Protein sequence: CAISDWEQEDTEASF. The gene calls are TRBV10-3 and TRBJ1-1; possible D gene TRBD1, 5 bases. The CDR3 contains 15 residues. The germline V gene encodes CDR1 ENHRY and CDR2 SYGVKD.

By frequency in the sample, this clonotype is medium-sized (0.01 to 0.1%). The chain combines TRBV6-2 or TRBV6-3 with TRBJ1-2, with a tentative D call TRBD1 (5 bases). The V gene's germline CDR1 is MNHEY and CDR2 SVGEGT. The ends were cut back, 4 bases at V and 0 bases at J, with 18 bases in the middle. The CDR3 has 17 amino acids. The CDR3 nucleotides read TGTGCCAGCAGTTCCCCATTAGGACGGACAACTAACTATGGCTACACCTTC. Translation: CASSSPLGRTTNYGYTF.

In its sample, this clonotype ranks as medium-sized. V and J are TRBV28 and TRBJ2-5, with TRBD1 matching over 9 bases. Germline CDR1 and CDR2: MDHEN and SYDVKM. This CDR3 has 15 amino acids. V shed 3 bases, J shed 5 bases, and the junction held 7 bases outside the gene matches. The CDR3 loop reads CASSFLGGTGETQYF. CDR3 DNA: TGTGCCAGCAGTTTCCTTGGCGGGACAGGGGAGACCCAGTACTTC.